This TCR beta chain was documented in a study of T cells in women clearing cervical HPV infection. Study-wide background: No precancer developed; the control's incident HPV16 infection cleared within 12 months. Findings and caveats of the study: Controls had more TRBV6-7 (0.16%) than cases (roughly 0.11%). CIN3+ cases had significantly higher TCR repertoire richness than controls, but evenness did not differ.

Here immunoSEQ multiplex PCR was the method, and the copy in TCRdb shows in-frame clones only, minus some. Its clone listing holds tens of thousands of clones. Points on this clone: Its target is unknown. The CDR3 extends 3 residues past the end of the read, so its final part is completed from the germline J gene.

Germline CDR1 is LNHDA and CDR2 is SQIVND (reference sequence). CDR3 length: 13 residues. The origin of this receptor is a woman between 18 and 75 years old with a cervical HPV16 infection that either progressed to CIN3+ or cleared (not recorded which). The V gene is TRBV19, the J gene TRBJ2-2; TRBD1 matches 9 bases. The sequencing sample was made of blood buffy coat. CDR3 in amino acids: CASQTGGKEKLFF. CDR3 bases read: TGTGCCAGTCAAACAGGGGGCAAGGAAAAG.